A single sample is the source of the 7 T cell receptor beta chains below, sequenced in a study of regulatory T cells in long-lasting Graves disease (dated by TCRdb to the early 2020s). Interpreted using the paper, the time point label stands for: newly diagnosed GD, antithyroid drugs for less than 3 months. For both TCR sequencing and RNA sequencing, RNA was extracted from PBMCs in TRIzol. Preparation of the library involved multiplex PCR. Sequenced on an Illumina HiSeq 4000. iRepertoire HTBI primers and Arm-PCR amplification of CDR3 regions were used to construct TCR beta libraries. The public reads were reprocessed in TCRdb via fastp at Q25 and MiXCR, keeping in-frame beta chains. Rows with a matching CDR3 protein are joined into one entry that keeps the most common DNA and genes. A total of around 480,000 distinct CDR3 sequences appear in this sample, roughly 15% of them only once. The ten largest clones represent 10% to 15% of the sample.

This sample was also put to use in a study of T cells in Graves' hyperthyroidism and ophthalmopathy.

The sample here was peripheral blood mononuclear cells (PBMCs), taken at new diagnosis, from a patient treated with antithyroid drugs. The receptors shown here come from a man aged 40-50 years with Graves disease. Donor details come from another sample of the same person, matched by shared clones.

This clonotype was seen repeatedly, ten times or more. The chain carries TRBV2 and TRBJ2-3, with 9 bases fitting TRBD2. The CDR3 is 13 amino acids. V dropped 7 bases and J dropped 6; count of bases not matched to a gene: 5. CDR1 is SNHLY and CDR2 is FYNNEI in the germline V gene. This CDR3 is CASMIAGADTQYF. The CDR3 DNA reads as TGTGCCAGCATGATAGCGGGAGCGGATACGCAGTATTTT.

This clonotype came up many times. The CDR3 sequence is CASSLLSTGSYEQYF. The CDR3 bases are TGTGCCAGCAGCTTATTATCCACAGGGTCCTACGAGCAGTACTTC. The rearrangement uses TRBV11-1 and TRBJ2-7; D perhaps matches TRBD1 (6 bases). The CDR3 has 15 amino acids. V was pared by 2 bases and J by 1 base, with 12 bases between. The V gene's germline CDR1 is SGHAT and CDR2 FQDESV (reference sequence).

CDR3 residues: CASSPPFGREEETQYF. CDR3 nucleotide sequence: TGTGCCAGTAGTCCACCATTCGGACGGGAGGAGGAGACCCAGTACTTC. The V call is TRBV19, the J call TRBJ2-5, with 7 bases that match TRBD2. CDR3 length: 16 residues. V lost 5 bases to trimming and J lost 5 bases; unmatched junction nucleotides: 14. The germline gives CDR1 LNHDA, CDR2 SQIVND (reference sequence). The entire variable domain, with the rest obtained from reference TRBV19 and TRBJ2-5, is as follows: DGGITQSPKYLFRKEGQNVTLSCEQNLNHDAMYWYRQDPGQGLRLIYYSQIVNDFQKGDIAEGYSVSREKKESFPLTVTSAQKNPTAFYLCASSPPFGREEETQYFGPGTRLLVL.

Many counts were recorded for this clonotype. CDR3 amino acids: CASSEYGLAQETQYF. The DNA of the CDR3 is TGTGCCAGCAGTGAATACGGACTAGCGCAAGAGACCCAGTACTTC. This chain links TRBV6-1 with TRBJ2-5, with TRBD2 matching 9 bases. With V trimmed by 2 bases and J by 2 bases, 3 bases remained unmatched. There are 15 residues in the CDR3. CDR1 MNHNS and CDR2 SASEGT come from the germline V gene.

This clonotype appeared many times. V gene TRBV20-1 combines with J gene TRBJ2-3; weak D call: TRBD1 (5 bases). CDR3 length: 14 residues. Deletions cut 3 bases from V and 2 bases from J, with 12 bases between. Germline V gene lookup returns CDR1 DFQATT and CDR2 SNEGSKA (reference sequence). As DNA, the CDR3 is TGCAGTGCTAGTGGGGCGTCGGACACAGATACGCAGTATTTT. The encoded protein is CSASGASDTDTQYF.

Ten or more counts support this clonotype. The rearrangement joins TRBV11-2 to TRBJ2-5, with D perhaps being TRBD1 or TRBD2 (5 bases each). This CDR3 spans 15 amino acids. The V and J ends lost 5 bases and 2 bases respectively, with 15 bases between them. Germline lookup yields CDR1 SGHAT and CDR2 FQNNGV. The CDR3 DNA follows: TGTGCCAGCAGCCGTAGTGGGACGGCACAAGAGACCCAGTACTTC. The encoded protein is CASSRSGTAQETQYF.

V usage is TRBV5-1 and J usage is TRBJ2-1, with 8 bases that match TRBD1. Unmatched junction bases numbered 8, after V lost 4 bases and J lost 5 bases. Germline V gene data show CDR1 as SGHRS and CDR2 as YFSETQ. This CDR3 contains 15 residues. CDR3 region: CASSLWTGRDNEQFF. In DNA, the CDR3 is TGCGCCAGCAGCCTCTGGACAGGGCGGGACAATGAGCAGTTCTTC.